One sample yielded the 17 T cell receptor beta chains listed below, sequenced in a study of cytomegalovirus exposure and HLA in healthy donors. PCR used 60 Vbeta primers and 13 Jbeta primers. Some clones are missing from TCRdb's copy, which holds only in-frame ones; the method was immunoSEQ multiplex PCR. The table has more than 55,000 clones, about four fifths seen once. Sequencing used PBMCs. These receptors were obtained from a woman between 40 and 50 years old in good health and CMV-seronegative.

The chain is built from TRBV20-1 and TRBJ2-7; no reliable D call. V was trimmed by 0 bases and J by 4 bases, leaving 4 bases between them. This CDR3 spans 11 amino acids. Germline V CDR1 and CDR2: DFQATT, SNEGSKA (reference sequence). The CDR3 DNA reads TGCAGTGCTAGAGATCTATACGAGCAGTACTTC. Translating gives CSARDLYEQYF.

This chain joins TRBV6-6 and TRBJ2-2; TRBD2 matches at 8 bases. The V gene end was trimmed by 2 bases and the J gene end by 4 bases; junction bases not matched to a gene: 6. There are 16 residues in the CDR3. The germline V gene encodes CDR1 MNHNY and CDR2 SVGAGI (reference sequence). This CDR3 is CASSYRDGRATGELFF. The CDR3 DNA is TGTGCCAGCAGTTACAGGGACGGGAGGGCCACCGGGGAGCTGTTTTTT.

This chain joins TRBV28 and TRBJ1-2, with 7 bases matching TRBD1. With V trimmed by 7 bases and J by 5 bases, 7 bases remained unmatched. Germline CDR1 reads MDHEN; CDR2 reads SYDVKM. This CDR3 spans 13 amino acids. The CDR3: CASIRDRGYGYTF. CDR3 in DNA: TGTGCCAGCATCAGGGACAGAGGTTATGGCTACACCTTC.

For this clone: Mismatch with germline at one junction end may stem from a read error. This chain's CDR3 is CASTSDSF. In DNA form, the CDR3 reads TGTGCCAGCACCTCGGACTCCTTT. The chain has TRBV7-9 and TRBJ1-1, with D unclear. CDR1 is SEHNR, CDR2 FQNEAQ, per germline (reference sequence). The CDR3 loop spans 8 amino acids.

This chain joins TRBV7-9 and TRBJ1-2, with a tentative D call TRBD1 (6 bases). Trimming removed 1 base from V and 6 bases from J, with 12 bases in between. The CDR3 runs 14 residues. CDR1 is SEHNR, CDR2 FQNEAQ, per germline (reference sequence). In DNA form, the CDR3 reads TGTGCCAGCAGCTTAGACGGGACATGGAATGGCTACACCTTC. Amino acids: CASSLDGTWNGYTF.

As for this clone: The sample has other DNA sequences that encode this CDR3 too. The chain has TRBV19 and TRBJ2-7, with D possibly matching TRBD1 (5 bases). CDR1 and CDR2 (germline): LNHDA, SQIVND (reference sequence). CDR3 length equals 13 residues. Deletions cut 3 bases from V and 2 bases from J, with 8 bases between. The CDR3 DNA reads TGTGCCAGTAGTATCGACAGAGCCTACGAGCAGTACTTC. Translated: CASSIDRAYEQYF. The complete variable domain, with remaining parts taken from reference TRBV19 and TRBJ2-7, reads DGGITQSPKYLFRKEGQNVTLSCEQNLNHDAMYWYRQDPGQGLRLIYYSQIVNDFQKGDIAEGYSVSREKKESFPLTVTSAQKNPTAFYLCASSIDRAYEQYFGPGTRLTVT.

This clone was seen only a few times. The chain uses TRBV21-1 and TRBJ1-2. TRBV21-1 constitutes a pseudogene. The CDR3 loop spans 17 amino acids. The DNA of the CDR3 is TGTGCCAGCAGCAAAGTCAGTAGTTCCAGAGGGATGAATGGCTACACCTTC. It specifies CASSKVSSSRGMNGYTF.

The chain links TRBV28 to TRBJ1-4; 7 nucleotides line up with TRBD1. The junction had 10 bases not matched to a gene; V was cut back by 9 bases and J by 0 bases. The CDR3 consists of 16 residues. Germline-derived CDR1 and CDR2 are MDHEN and SYDVKM. The CDR3 sequence: CASCAGGDPTNEKLFF. The CDR3 DNA follows: TGTGCCAGTTGCGCAGGGGGTGATCCAACTAATGAAAAACTGTTTTTT.

The gene calls are TRBV28 and TRBJ2-3, with 8 bases identical to TRBD1. The CDR3 runs to 15 residues. V shed 6 bases and J 4 bases; nucleotides not matched to a gene: 9. Germline V gene lookup returns CDR1 MDHEN and CDR2 SYDVKM. This CDR3 is CASSLDRAGADTQYF. The CDR3 region has the DNA TGTGCCAGCAGCTTGGACAGGGCTGGCGCAGATACGCAGTATTTT.

The chain joins TRBV2 to TRBJ1-5; D not resolved. This CDR3 is 12 amino acids long. V was cut by 5 bases and J by 3 bases, with 5 bases left in between. Germline CDR1 is SNHLY and CDR2 is FYNNEI. CDR3 in DNA: TGTGCCAGCAGTCTAAACAATCAGCCCCAGCATTTT. Translation: CASSLNNQPQHF.

CDR3 nucleotide sequence: TGTGCCAGCAGCTTATTAGTGATTAGCGGGAGGAGGGCGGACAATGAGCAGTTCTTC. Protein product: CASSLLVISGRRADNEQFF. The chain recombines TRBV11-2 with TRBJ2-1, with 10 bases that match TRBD2. The trim removed 2 bases at V and 5 bases at J, leaving 15 bases unmatched. The CDR3 is 19 residues long. The germline gives CDR1 SGHAT, CDR2 FQNNGV.

A single count supports this clone. The chain combines TRBV5-1 with TRBJ2-1; TRBD1 is a possible D gene (5 bases). Germline V gives CDR1 SGHRS, CDR2 YFSETQ. The V end lost 0 bases, the J end lost 0 bases, and 13 bases lay between the germline ends. This CDR3 has 17 residues. The CDR3 region is CASSLEGRYSSYNEQFF. In nucleotides, the CDR3 is TGCGCCAGCAGCTTGGAGGGGCGATACAGCTCCTACAATGAGCAGTTCTTC.

This clone appeared once. This sequence joins TRBV4-2 and TRBJ1-2; 7 bases are shared with TRBD1. CDR3 length: 17 residues. Trimming at V came to 0 bases and at J to 4 bases, leaving 11 bases not matched to a gene. Germline V gene sequence: CDR1 LGHNA, CDR2 YNFKEQ. The CDR3, as DNA: TGTGCCAGCAGCCAAGATAGAGGGGGCAGGGCCTCCTATGGCTACACCTTC. Translating gives CASSQDRGGRASYGYTF.

In its sample, this clone was seen once. The CDR3 sequence is CASSLDPGGDTQYF. The DNA for the CDR3 is TGTGCCAGCAGCTTAGACCCGGGGGGAGATACGCAGTATTTT. This chain joins TRBV7-2 and TRBJ2-3, with 7 positions matching TRBD2. The CDR3 runs to 14 residues. Germline-derived CDR1 and CDR2 are SGHTA and FQGNSA. The J segment lost 5 bases and the V segment lost 1 base, leaving 3 bases of the junction unmatched.

This chain connects TRBV19 to TRBJ2-1, with 9 bases matching TRBD1. CDR1 and CDR2 from the germline V gene are LNHDA and SQIVND (reference sequence). J was trimmed by 6 bases and V by 2 bases; bases with no gene match: 11. This CDR3 contains 17 residues. The CDR3 is CASSINSGTGYFNEQFF. The CDR3 DNA is TGTGCCAGTAGTATAAACTCCGGGACAGGGTATTTCAATGAGCAGTTCTTC.

The CDR3 bases are TGTGCCAGCAGCGTAGGGCTGGCGGTTGGCACCTACGAGCAGTACTTC. Its translation: CASSVGLAVGTYEQYF. The genes are TRBV9 and TRBJ2-7; no definite D call. The CDR3 runs to 16 residues. In germline, CDR1 is SGDLS, CDR2 YYNGEE. With 0 bases removed from V and 2 bases from J, the gap between germline ends came to 15 bases.

V is TRBV19 and J is TRBJ1-1; D is uncertain. The CDR3 loop spans 13 amino acids. The germline CDR1 and CDR2 sequences are LNHDA and SQIVND (reference sequence). The germline V and J ends were trimmed by 5 bases and 4 bases, with 11 bases remaining between them. CDR3 sequence: CASSLQVLTEAFF. The CDR3 bases are TGTGCCAGTAGTCTGCAAGTACTCACTGAAGCTTTCTTT.